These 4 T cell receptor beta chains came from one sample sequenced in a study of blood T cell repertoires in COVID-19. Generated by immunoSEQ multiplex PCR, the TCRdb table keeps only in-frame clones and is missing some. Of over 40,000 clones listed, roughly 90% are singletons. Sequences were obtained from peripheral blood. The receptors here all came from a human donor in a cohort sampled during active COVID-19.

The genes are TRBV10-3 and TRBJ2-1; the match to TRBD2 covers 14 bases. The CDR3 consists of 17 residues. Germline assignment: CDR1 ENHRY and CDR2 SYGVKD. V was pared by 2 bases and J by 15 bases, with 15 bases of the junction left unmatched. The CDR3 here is CAISEGGRAGLAGGRFF. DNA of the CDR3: TGTGCCATCAGTGAGGGTGGCAGGGCTGGACTAGCGGGAGGTCGGTTCTTC.

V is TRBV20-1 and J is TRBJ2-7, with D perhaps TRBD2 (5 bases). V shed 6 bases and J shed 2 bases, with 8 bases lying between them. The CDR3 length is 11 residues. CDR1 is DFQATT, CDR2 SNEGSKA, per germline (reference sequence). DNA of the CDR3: TGCAGTGCCCCAGCGGCCTACGAGCAGTACTTC. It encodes CSAPAAYEQYF.

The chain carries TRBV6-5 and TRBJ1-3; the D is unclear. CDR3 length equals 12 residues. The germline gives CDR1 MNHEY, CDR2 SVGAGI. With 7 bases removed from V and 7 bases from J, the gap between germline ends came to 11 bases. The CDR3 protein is CASTGERNTIYF. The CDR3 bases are TGTGCCAGCACCGGGGAGCGGAACACCATATATTTT.

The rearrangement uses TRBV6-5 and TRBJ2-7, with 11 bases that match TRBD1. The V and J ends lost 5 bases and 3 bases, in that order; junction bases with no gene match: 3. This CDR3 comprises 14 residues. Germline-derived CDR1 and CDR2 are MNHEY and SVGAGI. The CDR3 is CASSTGQGGYEQYF. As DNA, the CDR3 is TGTGCCAGCAGTACGGGACAGGGGGGCTACGAGCAGTACTTC.